This T cell receptor beta chain was sequenced for a study of shared clonotypes between healthy human individuals. In the study overall: Per donor, three plates held CD4 naive cells, three held CD4 memory, two held CD8 naive and one held CD8 memory.

Germline V gene sequence: CDR1 MNHEY, CDR2 SVGAGI. The CDR3 is 14 residues long. Trimming removed 6 bases at V and 6 bases at J, with 18 bases between. The material for each subset, its genomic DNA, was split evenly across several immunoSEQ plates. Data came from immunoSEQ multiplex PCR; TCRdb stores just in-frame clones and leaves some out. The sample lists about 1.5 million clones, roughly 95% occurring once. The specimen sequenced was naive CD4+ T cells sorted from blood. Described subset: CD45RA+ positively selected. The chain has TRBV6-5 and TRBJ2-7, with no clear D. The source is a man in his thirties or forties in good health. CDR3 in DNA: TGTGCCAGCAGGCTCCGAGACATTCAGACCGAGCAGTACTTC. It translates to CASRLRDIQTEQYF.